Described below is a single T cell receptor beta chain sequence and its context. The data derive from a study of T cell responses to AZD1222 COVID-19 vaccine. Repertoires were generated with immunoSEQ multiplex PCR, while TCRdb's copy carries only in-frame clones and drops some. The sample consists of about 67,000 clones, 80% to 85% of them appearing once. The trim removed 3 bases at V and 0 bases at J, leaving 9 bases unmatched. This CDR3 is 17 amino acids long. CDR1 is DFQATT, CDR2 SNEGSKA, per germline (reference sequence). Sequencing used peripheral blood, obtained on day 0 of AZD1222 vaccination. This TCR was sampled from an adult in good health. This chain uses TRBV20-1 with TRBJ2-3; 10 bases fit TRBD2. This CDR3 reads CSASRPSGGRSTDTQYF. CDR3 coding DNA: TGCAGTGCTAGTCGACCTAGCGGGGGCCGAAGCACAGATACGCAGTATTTT.